One sample yielded the 20 T cell receptor beta chains listed below, sequenced in a study of blood T cell repertoires in COVID-19. Produced via immunoSEQ multiplex PCR; TCRdb's table is partial and in-frame only. This table holds under 450,000 clones, roughly four fifths found once. The specimen was peripheral blood. Receptors were obtained from a human donor with acute or convalescent COVID-19. The donor label of this sample is uncertain.

The rearrangement links TRBV10-1 to TRBJ2-5; 8 positions agree with TRBD2. The CDR3 spans 17 residues. The V gene's germline CDR1 is WNHNN and CDR2 SYGVQD (reference sequence). V lost 11 bases to trimming and J lost 5 bases; unmatched junction nucleotides: 22. This CDR3 is CAGPRGRSGGGSETQYF. The CDR3 nucleotides are TGCGCCGGTCCCAGGGGACGGAGCGGGGGAGGGTCGGAGACCCAGTACTTC.

The gene calls are TRBV12-3 or TRBV12-4 and TRBJ1-4; D gene unclear. CDR3 length: 13 amino acids. V lost 3 bases, J lost 7 bases, and 9 bases lay in between. The CDR3 nucleotides read TGTGCCAGCAGTTTGGGGAGACGTGAAAAACTGTTTTTT. Its protein product is CASSLGRREKLFF.

This rearrangement joins TRBV3-1 (or the pseudogene TRBV3-2) to TRBJ2-1; TRBD2 is a possible D gene (5 bases). This CDR3 has 16 amino acids. V was trimmed by 0 bases and J by 2 bases, leaving 11 bases between them. The germline V gene encodes CDR1 LGHDT and CDR2 YNNKEL (reference sequence). The CDR3 is CASSQDRAGPYNEQFF. For the CDR3, the DNA is TGTGCCAGCAGCCAAGATCGGGCGGGTCCCTACAATGAGCAGTTCTTC.

The chain has TRBV6-5 and TRBJ1-2; 10 bases are a match to TRBD1. V dropped 3 bases and J dropped 6; count of bases not matched to a gene: 7. The CDR3 runs 15 residues. Germline V CDR1 and CDR2: MNHEY, SVGAGI. The CDR3 DNA reads TGTGCCAGCAGTTATTCCCCCGGACAGGGGGATGGCTACACCTTC. This encodes CASSYSPGQGDGYTF.

The J gene is TRBJ1-2, the V gene TRBV6-5; 9 bases align to TRBD1. The CDR3 has 15 residues. Germline V gene sequence: CDR1 MNHEY, CDR2 SVGAGI. V lost 5 bases, J lost 4 bases, and 8 bases stayed unmatched. CDR3 sequence (DNA): TGTGCCAGCAGTAATACTCGACAGGGGGGCTATGGCTACACCTTC. It is translated as CASSNTRQGGYGYTF.

This chain links TRBV28 with TRBJ1-1; D might be TRBD1 (6 bases). Trimming removed 5 bases from V and 1 base from J, with 14 bases in between. The CDR3 consists of 15 residues. Germline V gives CDR1 MDHEN, CDR2 SYDVKM. CDR3 sequence: CASSRRGQPNTEAFF. In DNA form, the CDR3 reads TGTGCCAGCAGTAGACGCGGACAGCCGAACACTGAAGCTTTCTTT.

V gene TRBV3-1 (or the pseudogene TRBV3-2) combines with J gene TRBJ1-1; D may be TRBD1 (5 bases). The CDR3 consists of 13 residues. Trimming stripped 5 bases from V and 4 bases from J, with 11 bases between. Germline V lookup: CDR1 LGHDT, CDR2 YNNKEL (reference sequence). The CDR3 sequence: CASSVGGGTEAFF. CDR3 nucleotides: TGTGCCAGCAGCGTCGGGGGGGGCACTGAAGCTTTCTTT.

This clone has only a few counts. The chain couples TRBV30 to TRBJ1-5; 8 nucleotides match TRBD1. The CDR3 spans 13 residues. Germline CDR1 GTSNPN, CDR2 SVGIG (reference sequence). Trimming took 8 bases from V and 3 from J; bases not matched to a gene: 6. CDR3 loop: CARSTGDNQPQHF. CDR3 DNA: TGTGCCAGGTCGACAGGGGACAATCAGCCCCAGCATTTT.

This chain links TRBV2 with TRBJ1-5; no clear D. This CDR3 comprises 13 residues. Germline CDR1 reads SNHLY; CDR2 reads FYNNEI. Deletions cut 4 bases from V and 4 bases from J, with 8 bases between. This CDR3 is CASSGRDNQPQHF. CDR3 bases: TGTGCCAGCAGTGGGCGGGATAATCAGCCCCAGCATTTT.

This chain joins TRBV7-2 and TRBJ1-1; maybe TRBD1 (6 bases). Germline values: CDR1 SGHTA, CDR2 FQGNSA. The CDR3 runs 12 residues. V lost 5 bases and J lost 11, with 15 bases in between. CDR3 DNA sequence: TGTGCCAGCAGCGATCAGGGGCGACGGGCTTTCTTT. Amino acids: CASSDQGRRAFF.

The gene calls are TRBV7-6 and TRBJ1-2; 9 nucleotides line up with TRBD1. With V trimmed by 4 bases and J by 4 bases, 7 bases remained unmatched. Germline V CDR1 and CDR2: SGHVS, FNYEAQ. The CDR3 totals 15 residues. CDR3 protein: CASSSRTGALYGYTF. The CDR3 DNA reads as TGTGCCAGCAGCTCCCGGACAGGGGCCCTCTATGGCTACACCTTC.

The genes are TRBV2 and TRBJ2-5; 14 positions agree with TRBD2. Germline lookup yields CDR1 SNHLY and CDR2 FYNNEI. V shed 4 bases, J shed 3 bases, and the junction held 1 base outside the gene matches. The CDR3 loop spans 15 amino acids. The CDR3 DNA reads as TGTGCCAGCAGTGGGACTAGCGGGAGGAAAGAGACCCAGTACTTC. This sequence encodes CASSGTSGRKETQYF. Complete variable domain (other parts from reference TRBV2 and TRBJ2-5): EPEVTQTPSHQVTQMGQEVILRCVPISNHLYFYWYRQILGQKVEFLVSFYNNEISEKSEIFDDQFSVERPDGSNFTLKIRSTKLEDSAMYFCASSGTSGRKETQYFGPGTRLLVL.

This sequence joins TRBV5-6 and TRBJ2-1, with 14 bases identical to TRBD2. The CDR3 extends over 15 amino acids. Germline V lookup: CDR1 SGHDT, CDR2 YYEEEE. Trimming cost V 4 bases and J 12 bases; bases outside gene matches: 9. CDR3 bases: TGTGCCAGCAGCCCCGACGGGACTAGCGGGAGAGTGCAGTTCTTC. It codes for CASSPDGTSGRVQFF.

The rearrangement joins TRBV6-1 to TRBJ1-5, with a possible D match to TRBD1 (6 bases). The CDR3 contains 15 residues. V was pared by 6 bases and J by 7 bases, with 19 bases between. Germline loops: CDR1 MNHNS, CDR2 SASEGT. The CDR3 is CASRGATTDRQPQHF. CDR3 DNA sequence: TGTGCCAGCAGGGGGGCCACCACAGATCGGCAGCCCCAGCATTTT.

J is TRBJ1-4 and V is TRBV6-2 or TRBV6-3; D not resolved. From germline, CDR1 is MNHEY and CDR2 SVGEGT. V was trimmed by 4 bases and J by 7 bases, leaving 16 bases between them. This CDR3 has 15 residues. This chain's CDR3 is CASSFYGRKGEKLFF. The CDR3 DNA is TGTGCCAGCAGTTTTTACGGGAGGAAGGGTGAAAAACTGTTTTTT.

The CDR3: CASSLGRGGQKGDTQYF. In nucleotides, the CDR3 is TGTGCCAGCAGCTTAGGACGAGGAGGGCAAAAAGGGGATACGCAGTATTTT. The chain links TRBV7-9 to TRBJ2-3, with D possibly matching TRBD2 (6 bases). This CDR3 comprises 17 residues. V was trimmed by 1 base and J by 6 bases, leaving 20 bases between them. Germline values: CDR1 SEHNR, CDR2 FQNEAQ (reference sequence).

The J gene is TRBJ2-7, the V gene TRBV6-5; TRBD2 aligns across 8 bases. This CDR3 region has 13 residues. Germline values: CDR1 MNHEY, CDR2 SVGAGI. The trim removed 10 bases at V and 6 bases at J, leaving 11 bases unmatched. CDR3 DNA sequence: TGTGCCACAGGGACGGGGGGGCCGATCGAGCAGTACTTC. Residues: CATGTGGPIEQYF.

This chain uses TRBV9 with TRBJ1-5, with D tentatively TRBD1 (6 bases). V was pared by 0 bases and J by 7 bases, with 14 bases between. CDR1 and CDR2 from the germline V gene are SGDLS and YYNGEE. The CDR3 spans 15 residues. The CDR3 is CASSVGETGAQPQHF. The CDR3 DNA sequence: TGTGCCAGCAGCGTAGGCGAGACAGGAGCCCAGCCCCAGCATTTT. The full variable domain, completed using reference TRBV9 and TRBJ1-5, is DSGVTQTPKHLITATGQRVTLRCSPRSGDLSVYWYQQSLDQGLQFLIQYYNGEERAKGNILERFSAQQFPDLHSELNLSSLELGDSALYFCASSVGETGAQPQHFGDGTRLSIL.

The rearrangement joins TRBV7-9 to TRBJ1-5; possible D gene TRBD1, 6 bases. The germline gives CDR1 SEHNR, CDR2 FQNEAQ (reference sequence). The CDR3 is 13 residues long. Trimming stripped 6 bases from V and 6 bases from J, with 12 bases between. CDR3 nucleotide sequence: TGTGCCAGCAGTTTGGGGGCGCGTCAGCCCCAGCATTTT. Translated: CASSLGARQPQHF.

The chain links TRBV19 to TRBJ2-3; 10 nucleotides line up with TRBD1. V lost 6 bases to trimming and J lost 4 bases; unmatched junction nucleotides: 10. The CDR3 covers 16 residues. CDR1 and CDR2 from the germline V gene are LNHDA and SQIVND (reference sequence). The CDR3 DNA sequence: TGTGCCAGTAGGGGGACAGGGGCGAGGGGCGCAGATACGCAGTATTTT. It is translated as CASRGTGARGADTQYF.